Included here is one TCR beta chain sequence, with context. What this receptor recognizes is not known. From the germline J gene comes the end of the CDR3, since the read stops 3 residues before it. TCR beta CDR3 regions were amplified by multiplex PCR using the immunoSEQ assay from an average of 1200 ng genomic DNA per sample. To correct primer bias, the assay used a complete synthetic TCR repertoire to set an amplification baseline. The amplicons were sequenced on the Illumina platform. In the original analysis: Error correction of the sequences involved clustering with frequency ratios plus a modified nearest-neighbor algorithm, after which the sequences were analyzed in the immunoSEQ Analyzer using IMGT gene definitions. At each rarefaction depth, TCR richness and evenness were averaged across 20 rarefaction repeats, and any sample with fewer sequences than the depth was left out. Relative abundances of V, D and J genes were compared between groups using Wilcoxon rank sum tests, with FDR correction applied. Blinded duplicates gave an intraclass correlation of under 97% for TCR richness and an average of around 83% across over 55 gene segments. Here the immuneACCESS table is served through TCRdb, limited to in-frame sequences with V and J called. Missing clones are a known gap in these copies; in checked studies unresolved V genes cover under half, and the rest lacks a known reason. The D gene and trimming were derived from the DNA, and the V and J assignments and clone size from that table. The sample's table lists a count of about 30,000 clones. 2.5% to 3% of the sample rests with the top ten.

Every participant had a single incident cervical HPV16 infection, and women with prevalent HPV16 infections were excluded. Cervical HPV DNA was detected with MY09/MY11 PCR, and genotyping was done by dot-blot hybridization. Roughly 16 mL of heparinized blood were centrifuged, and the buffy coat was split into aliquots, frozen at -30 degrees C, and then kept at -80 degrees C. Genomic DNA was extracted from buffy coat specimens using QIAGEN kits. V sheds 7 bases and J sheds 4 bases, leaving 13 bases between their ends. Taken from cysteine to phenylalanine, the CDR3 has 13 residues. Shown are 30 bases from within the CDR3, in frame from base 1. CDR1 and CDR2 (SNHLY, FYNNEI) derive from the germline V gene. The record originates from a study of T cells in women clearing cervical HPV infection (dated by TCRdb to the late 2010s). About the study as a whole: The cases were approximately 25 women with histologically confirmed HPV16-related CIN3 or worse, and 2 of these cases were invasive cancers. The 25 controls were women who cleared a single incident HPV16 infection within 12 months without developing precancer or cancer. Blood from cases was drawn at the visit where the lesion was first identified, while blood from controls was drawn once the infection was no longer detected. Among cases, blood sampling came a median of roughly 150 days after lesion detection, with an interquartile range of roughly 90 to 230 days. Since HLA typing was available for only a few women, HLA type could not be ruled out as a confounder. This exploratory proof-of-principle case-control study, nested within the Guanacaste HPV Natural History Study in Costa Rica, compared TCR repertoires among women with different cervical HPV16 outcomes. Cases were matched to controls by age within five years and by the year the sample was collected. A median age of nearly 35 years was observed in cases versus approximately 40 in controls, and no significant differences in baseline characteristics were found. The parent cohort enrolled 9,000 to 13,000 women aged 18 or older in Guanacaste, Costa Rica, in about 1993 to 1994 and followed the women for 7 to 8 years. As quality controls, five blinded duplicates were added to each group, bringing the total to roughly 60 samples made up of 50 or so participants and 10 or so replicates. The study at large found these results: T-cell numbers per sample were unknown, so richness differences could reflect varying T-cell content rather than repertoire biology. CIN3+ cases had significantly higher TCR repertoire richness than controls across sequencing depths, but evenness did not differ between the groups. Whether associations preceded infection or resulted from infection could not be shown with the cross-sectional design, and effector/memory subsets and HPV-specific T cells were not isolated. Random forest classifiers combining richness and V gene abundances distinguished cases from controls with an estimated AUC of roughly 0.8. Lower TRBV6-7 relative abundance was observed in cases than in controls (0.11% versus 0.16%; Bonferroni P = 0.0008).

The TCR was taken from a woman between 18 and 75 years old with a cervical HPV16 infection that either progressed to CIN3+ or cleared (not recorded which). Sequencing was performed on blood buffy coat. The chain is assembled from TRBV2 and TRBJ1-2, and perhaps TRBD1 as D gene, on 5 matching bases. Partial CDR3 DNA: TGTGCCAGCAAGGCAGAGACAGCCTATGGC. Translated, this is CASKAETAYG. The full CDR3 sequence reads CASKAETAYGYTF.